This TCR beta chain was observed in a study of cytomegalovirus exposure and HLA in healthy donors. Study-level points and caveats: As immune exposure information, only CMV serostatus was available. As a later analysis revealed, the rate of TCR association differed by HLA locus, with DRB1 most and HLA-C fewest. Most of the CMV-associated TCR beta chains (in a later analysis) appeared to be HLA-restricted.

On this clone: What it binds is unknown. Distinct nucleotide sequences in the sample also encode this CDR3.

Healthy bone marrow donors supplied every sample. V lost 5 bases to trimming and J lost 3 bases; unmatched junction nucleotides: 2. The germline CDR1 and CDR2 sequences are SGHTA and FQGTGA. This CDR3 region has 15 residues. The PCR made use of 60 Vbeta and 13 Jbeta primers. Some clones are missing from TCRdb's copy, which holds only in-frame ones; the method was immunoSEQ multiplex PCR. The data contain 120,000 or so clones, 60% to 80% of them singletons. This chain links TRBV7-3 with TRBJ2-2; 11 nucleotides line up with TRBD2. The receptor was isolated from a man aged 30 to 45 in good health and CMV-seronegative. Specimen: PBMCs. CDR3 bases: TGTGCCAGCAGCCCGGGACTAGCGGACACCGGGGAGCTGTTTTTT. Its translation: CASSPGLADTGELFF. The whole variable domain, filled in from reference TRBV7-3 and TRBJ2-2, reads GAGVSQTPSNKVTEKGKYVELRCDPISGHTALYWYRQSLGQGPEFLIYFQGTGAADDSGLPNDRFFAVRPEGSVSTLKIQRTERGDSAVYLCASSPGLADTGELFFGEGSRLTVL.